The 28 T cell receptor beta chains below all came from one sample that was sequenced in a study of blood T cells in healthy people across ages. Combining a sample-barcoded 5' primer with a J-beta primer mix, a second PCR ran for about 6 to 12 cycles. TCRdb re-analysed the 5' RACE reads in MiXCR, keeping a single row per CDR3 protein. Of 700,000 to 800,000 distinct CDR3 sequences in the sample, 43% were seen once. Sequences were obtained from blood. These receptors were collected from a woman aged 55 to 70 in good health.

This rearrangement joins TRBV20-1 to TRBJ2-1; 10 positions agree with TRBD2. Trimming removed 4 bases from V and 0 bases from J; junction bases left unmatched: 3. Per the germline V gene, CDR1 is DFQATT and CDR2 is SNEGSKA (reference sequence). There are 15 residues in the CDR3. As DNA, the CDR3 is TGCAGTGCTACCGGGACTAGCGACTCCTACAATGAGCAGTTCTTC. Its protein product is CSATGTSDSYNEQFF.

Notes on this clonotype: At one end the junction does not follow the germline gene, possibly because of a read error. The V and J genes are TRBV15 and TRBJ2-2; 9 nucleotides match TRBD1. The CDR3 runs 18 residues. CDR1 LNHNV and CDR2 YYDKDF come from the germline V gene (reference sequence). CDR3 in DNA: TGTGCCACCAGCAGAACTTTTCTGGGACAGGGAAGCGCCGGGGTGCTGTTTTTT. As protein: CATSRTFLGQGSAGVLFF.

The chain has TRBV7-9 and TRBJ2-1; no definite D call. Germline V gives CDR1 SEHNR, CDR2 FQNEAQ (reference sequence). Trimming pared 0 bases from V and 6 bases from J, leaving 6 bases between. The length of the CDR3 is 13 residues. The CDR3, as DNA: TGTGCCAGCAGCTTAGCGGAGCCCAATGAGCAGTTCTTC. It codes for CASSLAEPNEQFF.

The V and J genes are TRBV7-2 and TRBJ2-5, with a tentative D call TRBD2 (5 bases). V lost 2 bases to trimming and J lost 12 bases, with 13 bases between them. Germline V gene lookup returns CDR1 SGHTA and CDR2 FQGNSA. The CDR3 spans 12 residues. CDR3 coding DNA: TGTGCCAGCAGCTTAAGAGCGGAGGTGAAGTACTTC. Encoded protein: CASSLRAEVKYF.

A few counts support this clonotype. This rearrangement joins TRBV20-1 to TRBJ2-4; D not resolved. Looked up from germline, CDR1 is DFQATT and CDR2 is SNEGSKA (reference sequence). There are 12 residues in the CDR3. V lost 4 bases, J lost 5 bases, and 9 bases lay in between. This CDR3 reads CSATGSENIQYF. The CDR3 bases are TGCAGTGCTACCGGATCGGAAAACATTCAGTACTTC.

The genes are TRBV7-2 and TRBJ2-2, with D possibly matching TRBD2 (6 bases). Trimming stripped 8 bases from V and 1 base from J, with 11 bases between. The germline V gene has CDR1 SGHTA and CDR2 FQGNSA. The CDR3 spans 14 residues. CDR3 DNA sequence: TGTGCCAGCCGCTGGGGGGTGAACACCGGGGAGCTGTTTTTT. It codes for CASRWGVNTGELFF.

The table lists this clonotype with a count of one. The DNA for the CDR3 is TGTGCCAGCAGTCTAGACCTGGAACACCAAGAGACCCAGTACTTC. Residues: CASSLDLEHQETQYF. The chain links TRBV28 to TRBJ2-5; D is unresolved. From germline, CDR1 is MDHEN and CDR2 SYDVKM. V lost 5 bases, J lost 0 bases, and 13 bases lay in between. The CDR3 loop spans 15 amino acids.

The chain has TRBV29-1 and TRBJ2-3; D might be TRBD2 (6 bases). Germline V gene sequence: CDR1 SQVTM, CDR2 ANQGSEA. This CDR3 comprises 14 residues. V lost 5 bases to trimming and J lost 2 bases, with 14 bases between them. CDR3: CSVLRDFSTDTQYF. DNA of the CDR3: TGCAGCGTTCTCCGGGACTTTTCCACAGATACGCAGTATTTT.

The V and J genes are TRBV14 and TRBJ2-5, with D possibly being TRBD1 (6 bases). The tail of the sequence fits TRBJ2-7 better, so the J call may be wrong. The CDR3 covers 12 residues. Germline CDR1 is SGHDN and CDR2 is FVKESK. The chain's CDR3 is CASSRQDYEQYF. DNA of the CDR3: TGTGCCAGCAGTCGACAGGACTACGAGCAGTACTTC.

The gene calls are TRBV20-1 and TRBJ1-1; perhaps TRBD1 as D (5 bases). The CDR3 contains 16 residues. Germline lookup yields CDR1 DFQATT and CDR2 SNEGSKA (reference sequence). V dropped 2 bases and J dropped 3 bases, with 19 bases sitting between them. CDR3 DNA sequence: TGCAGTGCTAGAAACTGGGCGGCGGGGGAGGACACTGAAGCTTTCTTT. Protein: CSARNWAAGEDTEAFF.

This chain connects TRBV7-9 to TRBJ2-1, with TRBD2 as a possible D gene (7 bases). This CDR3 is 14 amino acids long. Trimming removed 6 bases at V and 9 bases at J, with 18 bases between. The germline gives CDR1 SEHNR, CDR2 FQNEAQ (reference sequence). This chain's CDR3 is CASRKGEGWGEQFF. For the CDR3, the DNA is TGTGCCAGCAGAAAGGGGGAGGGCTGGGGTGAGCAGTTCTTC.

J is TRBJ2-7 and V is TRBV20-1; no definite D call. V shed 4 bases and J shed 0 bases, with 10 bases lying between them. The CDR3 loop spans 13 amino acids. From germline, CDR1 is DFQATT and CDR2 SNEGSKA (reference sequence). CDR3 DNA: TGCAGTGCTACGACTGCTACCTCCTACGAGCAGTACTTC. Amino acid sequence: CSATTATSYEQYF.

V and J are TRBV6-2 or TRBV6-3 and TRBJ2-3; 9 nucleotides match TRBD1. Germline values: CDR1 MNHEY, CDR2 SVGEGT. V shed 5 bases and J 0 bases; nucleotides not matched to a gene: 3. This CDR3 is built from 15 residues. In DNA form, the CDR3 reads TGTGCCAGCAGTGGGGGACAGGGCAGCACAGATACGCAGTATTTT. This sequence encodes CASSGGQGSTDTQYF.

This clonotype was seen more than once but under ten times. The chain couples TRBV6-1 to TRBJ2-3; possible D gene TRBD2, 5 bases. The CDR3 has 15 residues. The ends were cut back, 6 bases at V and 2 bases at J, with 15 bases in the middle. Germline V gene sequence: CDR1 MNHNS, CDR2 SASEGT. CDR3 bases: TGTGCCAGCAGCTTGGACGGGGTAGACACAGATACGCAGTATTTT. Its protein is CASSLDGVDTDTQYF.

In its sample, this clonotype was seen a few times. The chain joins TRBV2 to TRBJ2-6, with D tentatively TRBD1 or TRBD2 (5 bases each). The CDR3 loop spans 18 amino acids. CDR1 is SNHLY and CDR2 is FYNNEI in the germline V gene. V was pared by 7 bases and J by 0 bases, with 19 bases between. In nucleotides, the CDR3 is TGTGCCAGCACTCCGACCGCCGGGGCTTTCTCTGGGGCCAACGTCCTGACTTTC. The encoded protein is CASTPTAGAFSGANVLTF.

CDR3 amino acids: CASSVDRIYGYTF. The CDR3 nucleotides are TGTGCCAGCAGTGTAGACAGAATCTATGGCTACACCTTC. The rearrangement joins TRBV12-3 or TRBV12-4 to TRBJ1-2, with D perhaps matching TRBD1 (5 bases). The CDR3 length is 13 residues. Trimming took off 5 bases at V and 4 bases at J, with 11 bases between the two ends.

The J gene is TRBJ1-2, the V gene TRBV20-1; a weak D match, TRBD1 (6 bases). This CDR3 contains 14 residues. The V gene lost 6 bases and the J gene lost 4 bases, with 18 bases spanning the gap. Germline V CDR1 and CDR2: DFQATT, SNEGSKA (reference sequence). CDR3 in amino acids: CSARGGQEPYGYTF. The CDR3, as DNA: TGCAGTGCGAGGGGGGGCCAGGAGCCCTATGGCTACACCTTC.

As to this clonotype: Being one base from a much bigger clone, this may be a read error. The rearrangement uses TRBV9 and TRBJ2-7; tentatively, D is TRBD1 (6 bases). Germline lookup yields CDR1 SGDLS and CDR2 YYNGEE. V was trimmed by 0 bases and J by 5 bases, leaving 12 bases between them. The CDR3 length is 14 residues. The CDR3 DNA reads TGTGCCAGCAGCGTAGATCAGGGGCCCGACGAGCAGTACTTC. Translating it yields CASSVDQGPDEQYF.

This clonotype appeared many times. The chain combines TRBV4-3 with TRBJ2-3; 13 bases map to TRBD2. V gave up 3 bases and J gave up 10 bases; unmatched junction bases: 10. Germline V gene lookup returns CDR1 LGHNA and CDR2 YSLEER. CDR3 length: 16 residues. The DNA of the CDR3 is TGCGCCAGCAGCCAGGGGACTAGCGGGGCGCTCAACTCGCAGTATTTT. This codes for CASSQGTSGALNSQYF.

V and J are TRBV24-1 and TRBJ2-7; TRBD1 agrees at 7 bases. CDR1 and CDR2 (germline): KGHDR, SFDVKD. Trimming cost V 3 bases and J 7 bases; bases outside gene matches: 8. The CDR3 runs 14 residues. This CDR3 is CATSDVGTVNEQYF. The DNA for the CDR3 is TGTGCCACCAGTGATGTGGGGACAGTTAATGAGCAGTACTTC.

As concerns this clonotype: One end of the junction fails to match germline, which may point to a read error. The gene calls are TRBV7-2 and TRBJ1-2, with TRBD1 matching over 9 bases. The CDR3 has 16 residues. Germline V gene lookup returns CDR1 SGHTA and CDR2 FQGNSA. The CDR3, as DNA: TGTGCCAGCAGCGCATACCGGGACAGGGCTATCTATGGCTGCACCTTC. Protein: CASSAYRDRAIYGCTF. The variable domain in full, completed from reference TRBV7-2 and TRBJ1-2, reads GAGVSQSPSNKVTEKGKDVELRCDPISGHTALYWYRQSLGQGLEFLIYFQGNSAPDKSGLPSDRFSAERTGGSVSTLTIQRTQQEDSAVYLCASSAYRDRAIYGCTFGSGTRLTVV.

This chain joins TRBV9 and TRBJ2-5; 10 bases line up with TRBD2. The CDR3 is made up of 16 amino acids. Germline V gives CDR1 SGDLS, CDR2 YYNGEE. J lost 11 bases, V lost 2 bases, and 15 bases had no gene match. CDR3 bases: TGTGCCAGCAGCGTTCCTAGCGGGAGTGGTGTCGATGAGCAGTACTTC. This translates into CASSVPSGSGVDEQYF. Together with reference TRBV9 and TRBJ2-5, the CDR3 gives the full variable domain: DSGVTQTPKHLITATGQRVTLRCSPRSGDLSVYWYQQSLDQGLQFLIQYYNGEERAKGNILERFSAQQFPDLHSELNLSSLELGDSALYFCASSVPSGSGVDEQYFGPGTRLLVL.

This clonotype came up a few times. The CDR3 sequence is CASSQDPSGAGTQYF. In nucleotides, the CDR3 is TGTGCCAGCAGCCAAGATCCCTCCGGTGCCGGGACCCAGTACTTC. The chain is built from TRBV4-2 and TRBJ2-5; D call uncertain. Germline V gives CDR1 LGHNA, CDR2 YNFKEQ. V dropped 0 bases and J dropped 7 bases, with 15 bases sitting between them. The CDR3 has 15 residues.

The CDR3 is CSARDRRLGRGNTYEQYF. The CDR3, as DNA: TGCAGTGCTAGAGATCGAAGGTTGGGCAGGGGGAATACCTACGAGCAGTACTTC. The rearrangement links TRBV20-1 to TRBJ2-4, with TRBD1 identical over 7 bases. The DNA matches TRBJ2-7 better at its end, which makes the J call doubtful. Germline V gene sequence: CDR1 DFQATT, CDR2 SNEGSKA (reference sequence). The CDR3 runs to 18 residues.

The chain recombines TRBV5-1 with TRBJ2-2, with 12 positions matching TRBD2. V dropped 3 bases and J dropped 2; count of bases not matched to a gene: 5. The length of the CDR3 is 17 residues. Germline V gene data show CDR1 as SGHRS and CDR2 as YFSETQ. CDR3 bases: TGCGCCAGCAGCTCCCAGACTAGCGGGGGAAACACCGGGGAGCTGTTTTTT. This codes for CASSSQTSGGNTGELFF.

In its sample, this clonotype was seen many times. V and J are TRBV7-2 and TRBJ2-1, with a weak D call TRBD2 (7 bases). Germline CDR1 is SGHTA and CDR2 is FQGNSA. Trimming pared 2 bases from V and 6 bases from J, leaving 14 bases between. The CDR3 is made up of 15 amino acids. CDR3 sequence reads: CASSLKGGPANEQFF. The CDR3 DNA sequence: TGTGCCAGCAGCTTAAAGGGGGGGCCTGCCAATGAGCAGTTCTTC.

Comment on this clonotype: A single base separates this from a much larger clone, so it may be a read error. This chain joins TRBV29-1 and TRBJ2-7; maybe TRBD1 (5 bases). From germline, CDR1 is SQVTM and CDR2 ANQGSEA. There are 12 residues in the CDR3. Trimming removed 8 bases from V and 7 bases from J, with 18 bases in between. The CDR3 loop reads CSPPRWGNEQYF. The CDR3 coding sequence is TGCAGCCCACCCCGGTGGGGCAATGAGCAGTACTTC.

The V gene is TRBV28, the J gene TRBJ2-1; 7 nucleotides agree with TRBD2. Germline V gives CDR1 MDHEN, CDR2 SYDVKM. The CDR3 is 15 residues long. The V segment lost 6 bases and the J segment 8 bases; nucleotides outside the gene matches: 13. CDR3 sequence: CASSLGGGSFHEQFF. The CDR3 DNA is TGTGCCAGCAGCCTGGGCGGCGGGAGTTTCCATGAGCAGTTCTTC.